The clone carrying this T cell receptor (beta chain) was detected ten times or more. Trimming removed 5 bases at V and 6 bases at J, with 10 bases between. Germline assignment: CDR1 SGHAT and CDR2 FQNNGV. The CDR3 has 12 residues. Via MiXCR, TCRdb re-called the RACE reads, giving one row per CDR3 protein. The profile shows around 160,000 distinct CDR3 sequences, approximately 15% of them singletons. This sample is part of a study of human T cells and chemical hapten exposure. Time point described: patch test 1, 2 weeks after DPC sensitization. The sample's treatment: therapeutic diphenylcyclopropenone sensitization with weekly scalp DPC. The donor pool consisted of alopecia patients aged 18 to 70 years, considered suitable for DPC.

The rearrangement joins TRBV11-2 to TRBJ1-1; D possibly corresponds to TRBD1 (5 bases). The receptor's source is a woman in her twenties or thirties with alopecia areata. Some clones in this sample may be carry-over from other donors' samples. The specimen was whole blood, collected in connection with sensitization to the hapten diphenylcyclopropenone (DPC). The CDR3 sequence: CASSPDSSEAFF. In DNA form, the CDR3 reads TGTGCCAGCAGCCCTGACAGTTCTGAAGCTTTCTTT.